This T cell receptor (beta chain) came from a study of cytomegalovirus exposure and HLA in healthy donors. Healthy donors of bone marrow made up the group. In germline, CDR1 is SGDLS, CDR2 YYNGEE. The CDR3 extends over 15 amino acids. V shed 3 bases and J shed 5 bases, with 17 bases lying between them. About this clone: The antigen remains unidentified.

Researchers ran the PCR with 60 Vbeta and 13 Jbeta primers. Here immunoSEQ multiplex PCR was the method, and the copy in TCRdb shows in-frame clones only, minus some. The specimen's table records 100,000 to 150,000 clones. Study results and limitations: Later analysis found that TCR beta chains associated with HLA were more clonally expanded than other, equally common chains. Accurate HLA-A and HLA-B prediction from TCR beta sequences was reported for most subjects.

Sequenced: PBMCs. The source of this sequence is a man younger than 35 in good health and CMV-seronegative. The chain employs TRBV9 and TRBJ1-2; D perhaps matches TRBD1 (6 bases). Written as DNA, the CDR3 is TGTGCCAGCAGCGACCCGCCGGGGACACCATATGGCTACACCTTC. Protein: CASSDPPGTPYGYTF.